The present T cell receptor beta chain was sequenced within a study of blood T cell repertoires in COVID-19. Study details: Whether acute or convalescent, the COVID-19 samples came from the United States, Italy and Spain.

The CDR3 is made up of 13 amino acids. V lost 7 bases, J lost 0 bases, and 7 bases lay in between. The germline V gene encodes CDR1 SGHNT and CDR2 YENEEA. Original analysis: From reference gene primer amplification, estimates of nucleated cell counts were derived. The method was immunoSEQ multiplex PCR; TCRdb's version includes in-frame clones alone and lacks a portion of them. V and J calls plus clone size are reproduced from that table; the DNA served to infer D and trimming. The data show around 160,000 clones, 87% seen once. Sequenced sample: peripheral blood. The origin of this receptor is an elderly man with acute or convalescent COVID-19. The chain joins TRBV11-3 to TRBJ2-1; D unresolved. This CDR3 is CASTMSSYNEQFF. The DNA of the CDR3 is TGTGCCAGCACGATGAGCTCCTACAATGAGCAGTTCTTC.